The source of this T cell receptor (beta chain) is a study of T cells after yellow fever vaccination. The overall study: Researchers used SMART-Seq v4 Ultra Low Input to prepare fractions that had low cell numbers.

At least ten counts were recorded for this clonotype. What it binds is unknown. Germline CDR1 and CDR2: SGHNT and YYREEE (reference sequence). The CDR3 is made up of 15 amino acids. Unmatched junction bases numbered 3, after V lost 3 bases and J lost 3 bases. Template switching by 5'RACE produced TCR cDNA, adding a universal primer site and UMIs. In TCRdb, the 5' RACE reads were re-called with MiXCR into one record per CDR3 protein. Here the sample spans 250,000 or so distinct CDR3 sequences, around 3.5% being singletons. Findings of the study overall: Most primary-vaccination clones recurred post-booster (roughly 97% CD4, just over 85% CD8). Clonotypes shared by both compartments, CD4 and CD8, made up a small share.

The clonotype originates from a man in his late teens or twenties who received the YFV17D yellow fever vaccine. Material: PBMCs, obtained 15 days after the yellow fever booster vaccination. V and J are TRBV5-4 and TRBJ2-1; TRBD2 matches at 10 bases. CDR3 amino acids: CASSWGTSDYNEQFF. The CDR3 nucleotides are TGTGCCAGCAGCTGGGGGACTAGCGACTACAATGAGCAGTTCTTC.